The T cell receptor beta chain under discussion was sequenced for a study of cytomegalovirus exposure and HLA in healthy donors. This CDR3 comprises 13 residues. Looked up from germline, CDR1 is MDHEN and CDR2 is SYDVKM. V gave up 8 bases and J gave up 6 bases, with 17 bases separating them. The PCR ran on 60 Vbeta and 13 Jbeta primers. TCRdb's table, derived via immunoSEQ multiplex PCR, lists solely in-frame clones and lacks some. The table shows about 160,000 clones, with 80% to 90% occurring only once. Findings and limits, study-wide: A prior analysis recorded that most TCR beta V segments were productive about 87% or about 30% of the time.

With respect to this clone: What it binds is not known.

The genes are TRBV28 and TRBJ2-7; the D gene is possibly TRBD1 (5 bases). Input material: PBMCs. The TCR originated in a woman in her late teens or twenties in good health and CMV-seronegative. This chain's CDR3 is CASLPQGWGEQYF. CDR3 in DNA: TGTGCCAGCTTGCCCCAGGGATGGGGCGAGCAGTACTTC.